This entry is about one T cell receptor beta chain. Its antigen is currently not known. Base qualities are not at hand, and no much larger clone is one base apart. CDR1 and CDR2, looked up from the germline V gene (reference sequence), are MNHNY and SVGAGI. Trimming takes 6 bases off V and 6 bases off J; junction bases not matched to a gene: 9. Counted from cysteine to phenylalanine, this CDR3 has 14 amino acids. Only the CDR3 DNA stays, 42 bases, in frame from base 1. The sample originates from a study of T-cell reconstitution after alpha-beta-depleted transplantation in children (dated by TCRdb to 2016 to 2017). About the investigation overall: Using TCR repertoire profiling, the study followed T-cell immune reconstitution in a quantitative way in children after TCRalphabeta/CD19-depleted allogeneic hematopoietic cell transplantation. Points the paper makes about the study in general: The apparently early alphabetaT-cell count recovery about two months after transplant was reportedly dependent on only several hundred rapidly expanded clones derived from non-depleted graft cells. In some patients, the high TCRbeta diversity seen at day 60 was put down to recipient T cells and intrathymic progenitors that had survived conditioning. Over the following months the frequencies of hyperexpanded clones went down, and after one year T-cell counts and TCRbeta diversity were mostly credited to newly produced T cells.

The library came from PCR. Sequenced using an Illumina HiSeq 2500. TCR libraries were prepared with molecular barcoding, using unique molecular identifiers to normalize TCRbeta repertoire quantification. TCRdb cleaned the public reads at Q25 with fastp, built clones with MiXCR and kept in-frame beta chains. Rows with a matching CDR3 protein are joined into one entry that keeps the most common DNA and genes. This sample holds 600,000 or so distinct CDR3 sequences; approximately 22% were observed only once. 12% to 15% of the sample is in the top ten clones. Interpreted using the paper, the treatment or condition label stands for: allogeneic hematopoietic cell transplantation with graft depleted of TCRalphabeta T cells and CD19 B cells. The transplant recipients were children given TCRalphabeta/CD19-depleted allogeneic hematopoietic cell grafts.

The source of this sequence is a boy under two years old who had a stem cell transplant for acute myeloid leukemia, so the T cells may come from the graft donor. Rearrangement joined TRBV6-6 to TRBJ1-1; TRBD1 aligns with 8 central bases. Source: PBMCs, mostly from graft donor cells, taken 360 days after TCRalphabeta/CD19-depleted stem cell transplant. The CDR3: CASRFGQGRAEAFF. The sequenced DNA is TGTGCCAGCAGATTCGGACAGGGTCGGGCTGAAGCTTTCTTT.